This TCR beta chain appears in the sequencing data of a study of PD-1 blockade in classical Hodgkin lymphoma (dated by TCRdb to 2019 to 2021). In terms of the full investigation: Nivolumab dosing was 3 mg/kg intravenously every 2 weeks, continuing until either disease progression or unacceptable toxicity. The study used TCR beta sequencing and CyTOF to define a peripheral blood immune signature of response to PD-1 blockade in classical Hodgkin lymphoma.

The Qiagen DNeasy kit was used to extract genomic DNA from unsorted PBMCs and from the negatively selected CD4+ and CD8+ fractions. Amplification of TCR beta CDR3 regions was done by immunoSEQ multiplex PCR with primers that anneal to V and J segments. A synthetic immune receptor repertoire was used to minimize amplification bias, and any remaining bias was removed computationally after sequencing. On the study's bioinformatics: Custom Python scripts were used to quantify repertoire diversity as the Shannon entropy index. Unsorted, CD4+ and CD8+ repertoires were examined separately, except in combined analyses, for which CD4+ and CD8+ sequences were merged in silico. A clone was considered expanded if an increase in frequency of at least 2-fold after treatment relative to C1D1 was found, and a pseudocount of 0.5 was applied to clones undetected at baseline. Clones with 0 or 1 copy at C1D1 were defined as singleton clones, while clones with 2 or more copies were defined as non-singleton clones. By matching protein sequences in sorted samples from the same patient, clones expanded in unsorted samples were annotated as CD4+, CD8+ or unknown. Wilcoxon tests on paired samples were used to test diversity changes from C1D1 to C4D1. In TCRdb, the immuneACCESS table is reduced to in-frame sequences with V and J assigned. These tables do not hold every clone; where another copy was compared, an unresolved V gene accounts for under half, and the others remain unexplained. V, J and clone size are those of that table, while D and trimming were read from the DNA. The sample profile shows approximately 99,000 clones; roughly 87% of them were found once. The top ten hold less than 20% of the sample.

A note on this clone: Its antigen remains undetermined. Base quality data are lacking; no much larger clone is found one base away.

The paper as a whole reports these results and caveats: The study was restricted to a single clinical trial cohort, and the causes of repertoire differences, possibly disease activity or prior therapy, were left undefined. A significant rise by C4D1 was seen in CD4+ but not CD8+ TCR diversity (p=0.0027 vs p=0.16), with the rise being most apparent in complete responders (p=0.02). Baseline diversity similar to that of newly diagnosed patients was observed in trial patients achieving complete response, whereas significantly lower diversity was observed in partial responders and progressors. Baseline TCR diversity was reported to be lower in newly diagnosed patients than in healthy donors, and even lower in relapsed/refractory patients. Lower diversity was observed in patients in whom nivolumab was started less than 1 year after ASCT, and these patients were excluded from later analyses so that confounding by immune reconstitution would be avoided.

Taken with the paper, the label for time point translates to: cycle 2 day 1 (C2D1) of nivolumab. Relapse after autologous stem cell transplantation had occurred in all trial patients, and cohorts A, B and C were distinguished by prior brentuximab vedotin exposure. The trial cohort included fewer than 60 patients with relapsed/refractory classical Hodgkin lymphoma, and each patient had a best overall response of complete response, partial response or progressive disease. Trial patients were treated with single-agent nivolumab in the multi-cohort phase II CheckMate 205 trial. An independent review committee assessed best overall response by applying the 2007 International Working Group response criteria. Trial PBMCs were obtained immediately prior to nivolumab initiation (C1D1) and on therapy at cycle 2 day 1 and cycle 4 day 1. Peripheral blood was collected in 8 mL Vacutainer Cell Preparation Tubes, from which PBMCs were isolated by centrifugation and then cryopreserved.

The clonotype comes from a human donor with classical Hodgkin lymphoma. The specimen comprised peripheral blood mononuclear cells (PBMCs), sampled before the second cycle of nivolumab.

The DNA sequence reads TGTGCCAGCAGTTACGGGAAGACAGCCTATGGCTACACCTTC. This translates into CASSYGKTAYGYTF. This sequence uses TRBV6-5 and TRBJ1-2; matching of 5 bases hints at TRBD1 as the D gene. The V and J ends are trimmed by 2 bases and 4 bases, leaving 11 bases between them. CDR1 MNHEY and CDR2 SVGAGI are derived from the germline V gene. The CDR3 numbers 14 residues from cysteine through phenylalanine. The only DNA kept is the CDR3, 42 bases in frame from the first base.